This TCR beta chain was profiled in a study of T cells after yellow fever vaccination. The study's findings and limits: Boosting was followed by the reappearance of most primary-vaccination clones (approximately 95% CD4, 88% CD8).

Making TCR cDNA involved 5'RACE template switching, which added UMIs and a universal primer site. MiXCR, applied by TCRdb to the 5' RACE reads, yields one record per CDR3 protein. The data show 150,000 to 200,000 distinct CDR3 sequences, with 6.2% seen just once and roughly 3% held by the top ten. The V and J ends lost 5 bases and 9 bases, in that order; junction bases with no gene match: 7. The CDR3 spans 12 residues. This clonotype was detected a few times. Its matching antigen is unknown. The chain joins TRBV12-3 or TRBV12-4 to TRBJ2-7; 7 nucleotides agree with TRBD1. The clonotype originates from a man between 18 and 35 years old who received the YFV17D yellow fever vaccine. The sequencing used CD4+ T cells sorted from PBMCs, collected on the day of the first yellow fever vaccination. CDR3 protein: CASSQGQSAQYV. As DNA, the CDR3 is TGTGCCAGCAGTCAGGGACAGTCGGCGCAGTACGTC.